This TCR beta chain was sequenced during a study of T cell repertoires in cytomegalovirus infection. The overall study: HLA-B-restricted CMV epitopes that are well studied, plus recently identified HLA-C-restricted ones, were used by the study.

A remark on this clonotype: Antigen: not known.

TCRdb independently ran MiXCR on the reads; one entry per CDR3 protein. The sample records 550,000 to 700,000 distinct CDR3 sequences, around two fifths being singletons. The CDR3 covers 16 residues. The J segment lost 5 bases and the V segment lost 3 bases, leaving 8 bases of the junction unmatched. CDR1 is DFQATT and CDR2 is SNEGSKA in the germline V gene (reference sequence). The genes are TRBV20-1 and TRBJ1-5, with 12 bases fitting TRBD1. This clonotype was sampled from a human donor in good health (CMV status not recorded). Some clones in this sample may be carry-over from other donors' samples. Sequenced material: cultured PBMCs, taken from culture after CMV antigen stimulation. CDR3 amino acids: CSASRRGQGAHQPQHF. CDR3 DNA sequence: TGCAGTGCTAGTAGAAGGGGACAGGGGGCCCATCAGCCCCAGCATTTT.